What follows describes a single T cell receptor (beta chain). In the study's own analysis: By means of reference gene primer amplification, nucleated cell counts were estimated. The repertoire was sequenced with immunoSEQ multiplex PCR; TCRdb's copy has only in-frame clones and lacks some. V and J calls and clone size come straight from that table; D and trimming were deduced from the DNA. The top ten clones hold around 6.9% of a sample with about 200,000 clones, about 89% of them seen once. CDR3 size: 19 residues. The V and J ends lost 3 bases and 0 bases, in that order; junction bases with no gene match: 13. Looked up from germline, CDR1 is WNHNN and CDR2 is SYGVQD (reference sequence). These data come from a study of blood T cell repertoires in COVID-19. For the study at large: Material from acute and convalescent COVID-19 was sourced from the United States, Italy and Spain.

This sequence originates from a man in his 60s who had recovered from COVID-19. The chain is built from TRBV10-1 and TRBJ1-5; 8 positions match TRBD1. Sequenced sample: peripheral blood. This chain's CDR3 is CASSDPRKQGVTSNQPQHF. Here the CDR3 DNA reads TGCGCCAGCAGTGACCCCCGAAAACAGGGGGTTACTAGCAATCAGCCCCAGCATTTT.